This passage covers 5 T cell receptor beta chains from one sample sequenced in a study of blood T cell repertoires in COVID-19. Sequencing was performed with immunoSEQ multiplex PCR; in TCRdb, only in-frame clones are kept and a portion is missing. The sample comprises over 110,000 clones, approximately 88% of which are singletons, and around a quarter rests with the top ten. The specimen was peripheral blood. All receptors derive from a human donor in a cohort sampled during active COVID-19.

V and J are TRBV18 and TRBJ1-3; D remains unclear. The germline gives CDR1 KGHSH, CDR2 LQKENI. V was cut by 2 bases and J by 2 bases, with 10 bases left in between. The length of the CDR3 is 15 residues. The CDR3 is CASSPISPPGNTIYF. The CDR3 DNA follows: TGTGCCAGCTCACCAATATCCCCCCCTGGAAACACCATATATTTT.

This chain joins TRBV24-1 and TRBJ2-3; TRBD2 matches at 8 bases. Germline CDR1 reads KGHDR; CDR2 reads SFDVKD. The length of the CDR3 is 14 residues. J lost 6 bases, V lost 7 bases, and 8 bases had no gene match. CDR3 nucleotide sequence: TGTGCCACCAGGGCCCGGGGGGGAGCGGATACGCAGTATTTT. This gives the protein CATRARGGADTQYF.

The chain employs TRBV19 and TRBJ1-5; 9 positions match TRBD1. V lost 4 bases and J lost 3; bases outside the gene matches: 10. Germline CDR1 is LNHDA and CDR2 is SQIVND (reference sequence). The CDR3 is 17 amino acids. In DNA form, the CDR3 reads TGTGCCAGTAGTACACATCTGAGGACAGGGGTCAATCAGCCCCAGCATTTT. This translates into CASSTHLRTGVNQPQHF.

This clone has just one count. The chain uses TRBV29-1 and TRBJ2-3; 9 bases map to TRBD2. The germline V gene has CDR1 SQVTM and CDR2 ANQGSEA. The CDR3 is made up of 13 amino acids. The trim removed 6 bases at V and 5 bases at J, leaving 6 bases unmatched. The CDR3 protein is CSVGGLAVDTQYF. CDR3 in DNA: TGCAGCGTGGGGGGACTAGCCGTAGATACGCAGTATTTT.

The chain combines TRBV7-3 with TRBJ2-2; D is unresolved. The CDR3 length is 11 residues. Trimming stripped 5 bases from V and 5 bases from J, with 3 bases between. Germline CDR1 and CDR2: SGHTA and FQGTGA. CDR3: CASSLTGELFF. CDR3 nucleotides: TGTGCCAGCAGCCTGACCGGGGAGCTGTTTTTT.